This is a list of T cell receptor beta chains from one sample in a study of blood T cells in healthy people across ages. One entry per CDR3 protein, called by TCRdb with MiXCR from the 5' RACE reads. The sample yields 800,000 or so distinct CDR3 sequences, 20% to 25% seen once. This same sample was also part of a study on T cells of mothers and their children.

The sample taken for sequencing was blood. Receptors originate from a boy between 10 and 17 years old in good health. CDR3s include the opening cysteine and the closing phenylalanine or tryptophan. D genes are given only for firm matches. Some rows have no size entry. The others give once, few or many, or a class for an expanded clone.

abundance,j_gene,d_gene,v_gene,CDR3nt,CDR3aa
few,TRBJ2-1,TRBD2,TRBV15,TGTGCCACCAGCAGAGCACTAGCGGGAGGGGGTGAGCAGTTCTTC,CATSRALAGGGEQFF
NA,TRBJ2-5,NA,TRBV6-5,TGTGCCAGCAGTTACTCCCACCAAGGGACGGCCCAAGAGACCCAGTACTTC,CASSYSHQGTAQETQYF
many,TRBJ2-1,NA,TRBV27,TGTGCCAGCAGTTTATATGGCAATGAGCAGTTCTTC,CASSLYGNEQFF
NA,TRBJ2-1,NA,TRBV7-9,TGTGCCAGCAGCACATTTGAGCAGTTCTTC,CASSTFEQFF
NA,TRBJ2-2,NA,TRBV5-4,TGTGCCAGCAGCGACGAGACAGGATTAAACACCGGGGAGCTGTTTTTT,CASSDETGLNTGELFF
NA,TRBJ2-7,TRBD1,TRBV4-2,TGTGCCAGCAGCCAAGATCGGGGGACAGGGACCTACGAGCAGTACTTC,CASSQDRGTGTYEQYF
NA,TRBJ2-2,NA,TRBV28,TGTGCCAGCAGTCCCCCACGGGGAGGAGCGCAAACCGGGGAGCTGTTTTTT,CASSPPRGGAQTGELFF
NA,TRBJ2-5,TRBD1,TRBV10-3,TGTGGGGGACAGGGGGCTTCTCAAGAGACCCAGTACTTC,CGGQGASQETQYF
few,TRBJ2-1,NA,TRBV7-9,TGTGCCAGCAGCTTAGACTACGGCGGCTCCTACAATGAGCAGTTCTTC,CASSLDYGGSYNEQFF
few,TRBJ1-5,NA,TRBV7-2,TGTGCCAGCAACTTGGAAAGACAGCCCCAGCATTTT,CASNLERQPQHF
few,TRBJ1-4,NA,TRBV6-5,TGTGCCAGCAGCGCTGGGAGCCTTCCTGAAAAACTGTTTTTT,CASSAGSLPEKLFF
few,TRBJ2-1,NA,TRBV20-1,TGCAGTGCTGGGTCTGCGGAGCAGTTCTTC,CSAGSAEQFF
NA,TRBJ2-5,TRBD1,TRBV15,TGTGCCACCGGACAGGGTAAAGCCCTCAAAGAGACCCAGTACTTC,CATGQGKALKETQYF
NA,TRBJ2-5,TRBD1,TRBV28,TGTGCCAGCAGTCTAAGGACAGGGGAAGAGACCCAGTACTTC,CASSLRTGEETQYF
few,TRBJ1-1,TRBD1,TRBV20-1,TGCAGTGCACCCGACAGGGTATCTGAAGCTTTCTTT,CSAPDRVSEAFF
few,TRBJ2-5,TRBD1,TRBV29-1,TGCAGCGTTGTGCCGACAGGGAGAGGAGAGACCCAGTACTTC,CSVVPTGRGETQYF
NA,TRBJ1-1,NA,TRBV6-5,TGCGCCAGCAGTTACTCGCCAGGGCCGGACACTGAAGCTTTCTTT,CASSYSPGPDTEAFF
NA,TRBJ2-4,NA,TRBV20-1,TGCAGTGCTAGAGTAGCTAGGCTAGCCAAAAACATTCAGTACTTC,CSARVARLAKNIQYF
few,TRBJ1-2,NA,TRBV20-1,TGCAGTGCTAGCTCGTTAGGGGTGGGCTATGGCTACACCTTC,CSASSLGVGYGYTF
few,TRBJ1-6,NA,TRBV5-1,TGCGCCAGCAGTGTCGGGAGCTCCTATAATTCACCCCTCCACTTT,CASSVGSSYNSPLHF
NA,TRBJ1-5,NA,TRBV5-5,TGTGCCAGCAGCAGGAACCCGGTGGGTAATCAGCCCCAGCATTTT,CASSRNPVGNQPQHF
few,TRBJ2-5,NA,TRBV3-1,TGTGCCAGCAGCCAACCGGGAAGGGTCGAGACCCAGTACTTC,CASSQPGRVETQYF
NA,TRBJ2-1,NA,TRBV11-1,TGTGCCAGCAGCCACCTCCTAAGCTCCTACAATGAGCAGTTCTTC,CASSHLLSSYNEQFF
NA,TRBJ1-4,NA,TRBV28,TGTGCCAGCCGGGGGGGTGACGAAAAACTGTTTTTT,CASRGGDEKLFF
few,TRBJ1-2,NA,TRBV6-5,TGTGCCAGCAGTACGGAAAGGCCGCCGAGGCATGGCTACACCTTC,CASSTERPPRHGYTF
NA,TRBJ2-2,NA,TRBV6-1,TGTGCCAGCAGTGAAGCGTGGGTTCCCACCGGGGAGCTGTTTTTT,CASSEAWVPTGELFF
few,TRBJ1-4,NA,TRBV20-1,TGCAGTGCTAGATTTAGGACAGAAGGACATGAAAAACTGTTTTTT,CSARFRTEGHEKLFF
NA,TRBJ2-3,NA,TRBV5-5,TGTGCCACAATTCGGGACGGAAAAGATACAGATACGCAGTATTTT,CATIRDGKDTDTQYF
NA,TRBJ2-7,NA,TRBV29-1,TGCAGCGTTGTCCGGGACGACTACGAGCAGTACTTC,CSVVRDDYEQYF
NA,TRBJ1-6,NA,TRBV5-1,TGCGCCAGCAGCGACCGGACAGTCGAAGCTAATTCACCCCTCCACTTT,CASSDRTVEANSPLHF